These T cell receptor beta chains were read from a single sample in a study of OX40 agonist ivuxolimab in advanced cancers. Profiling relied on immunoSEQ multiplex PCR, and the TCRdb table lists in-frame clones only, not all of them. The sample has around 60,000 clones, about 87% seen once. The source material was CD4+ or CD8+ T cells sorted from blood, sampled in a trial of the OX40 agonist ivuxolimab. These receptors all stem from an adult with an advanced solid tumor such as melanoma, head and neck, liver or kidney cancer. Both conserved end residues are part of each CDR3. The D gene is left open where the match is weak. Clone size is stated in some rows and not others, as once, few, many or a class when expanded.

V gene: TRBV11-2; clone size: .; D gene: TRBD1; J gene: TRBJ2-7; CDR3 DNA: TGTGCCAGCAGCTTACAAACAGGGGGCTTGGGGGAGCAGTACTTC; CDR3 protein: CASSLQTGGLGEQYF
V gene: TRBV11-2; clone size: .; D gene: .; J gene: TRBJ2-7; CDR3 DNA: TGTGCCAGCAGCTTAGATCAAGTCAGGGGAGGAGAGCAGTACTTC; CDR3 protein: CASSLDQVRGGEQYF
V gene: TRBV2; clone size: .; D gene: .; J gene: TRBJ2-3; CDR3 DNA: TGTGCCAGCAGCCTGGGGGCGGGGGATACAGATACGCAGTATTTT; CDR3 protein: CASSLGAGDTDTQYF
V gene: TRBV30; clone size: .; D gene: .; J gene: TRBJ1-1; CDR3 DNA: TGTGCCTGGAGTGTAAACGTCCCCTTTACAGGGAAGGGACGGAACACTGAAGCTTTCTTT; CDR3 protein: CAWSVNVPFTGKGRNTEAFF
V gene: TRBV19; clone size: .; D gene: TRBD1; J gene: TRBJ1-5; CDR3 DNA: TGTGCCAGTAGTATCGGACAGGGGCGCAGCAATCAGCCCCAGCATTTT; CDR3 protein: CASSIGQGRSNQPQHF
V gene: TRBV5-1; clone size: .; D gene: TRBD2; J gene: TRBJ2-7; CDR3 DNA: TGCGCCAGCAGCTATCGGTCTAGCGGGACGCGTTACGAGCAGTACTTC; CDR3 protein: CASSYRSSGTRYEQYF
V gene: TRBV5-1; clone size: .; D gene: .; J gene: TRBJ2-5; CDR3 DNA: TGCGCCAGCAGCCCCAGGGTCCAAGAGACCCAGTACTTC; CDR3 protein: CASSPRVQETQYF
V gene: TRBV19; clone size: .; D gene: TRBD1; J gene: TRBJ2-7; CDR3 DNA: TGTGCCAGTAGTCCCCGACAGGGTTACGAGCAGTACTTC; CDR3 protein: CASSPRQGYEQYF
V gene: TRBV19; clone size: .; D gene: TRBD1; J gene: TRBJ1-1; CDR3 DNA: TGTGCCAGTAGTCATACAGGGGGTTTCACTGAAGCTTTCTTT; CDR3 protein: CASSHTGGFTEAFF
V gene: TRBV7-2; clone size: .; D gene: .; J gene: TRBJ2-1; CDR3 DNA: TGTGCCAGCAGCCGGGGGACGGGTAACAATGAGCAGTTCTTC; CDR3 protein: CASSRGTGNNEQFF
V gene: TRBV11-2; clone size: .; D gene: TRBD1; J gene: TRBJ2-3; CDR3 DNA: TGTGCCAGCAGCTCCTACAGGGGCCGCGAAGATACGCAGTATTTT; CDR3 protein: CASSSYRGREDTQYF
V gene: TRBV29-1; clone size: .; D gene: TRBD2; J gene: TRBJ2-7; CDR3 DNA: TGCAGCGTTGGTCGCCTAGCGGGAGCTTACGAGCAGTACTTC; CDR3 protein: CSVGRLAGAYEQYF
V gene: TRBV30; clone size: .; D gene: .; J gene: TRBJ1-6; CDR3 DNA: TGTGCCTGGAGAGAGGGGAGTGGGGGGTATAATTCACCCCTCCACTTT; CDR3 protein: CAWREGSGGYNSPLHF
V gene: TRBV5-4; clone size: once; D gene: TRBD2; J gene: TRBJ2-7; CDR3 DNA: TGTGCCAGCAGTTCCGCTTCAACCGAGACTAGCGGGAGGGGCGAGCAATACTTC; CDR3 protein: CASSSASTETSGRGEQYF
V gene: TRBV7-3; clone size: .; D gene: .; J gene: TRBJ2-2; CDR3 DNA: TGTGCCAGCAGCTTAGGGCAGGGCTACACCGGGGAGCTGTTTTTT; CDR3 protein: CASSLGQGYTGELFF
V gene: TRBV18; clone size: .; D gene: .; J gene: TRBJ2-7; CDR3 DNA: TGTGCCAGCTCACCAGAGACTGGGTCATCCTACGAGCAGTACTTC; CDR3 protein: CASSPETGSSYEQYF
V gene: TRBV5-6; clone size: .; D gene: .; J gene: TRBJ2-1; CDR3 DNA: TGTGCCAGCAGCTTGAAATTAGAGCAGTTCTTC; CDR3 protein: CASSLKLEQFF
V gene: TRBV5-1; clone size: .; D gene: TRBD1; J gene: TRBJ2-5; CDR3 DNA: TGCGCCAGCAGCTTGGATACAGGGGAAGAGACCCAGTACTTC; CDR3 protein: CASSLDTGEETQYF
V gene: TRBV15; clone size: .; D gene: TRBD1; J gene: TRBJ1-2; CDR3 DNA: TGTGCCACCAGCACACCTTTTGACAGGGGCTCCTCTATGGTCGGCTACACCTTC; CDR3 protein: CATSTPFDRGSSMVGYTF
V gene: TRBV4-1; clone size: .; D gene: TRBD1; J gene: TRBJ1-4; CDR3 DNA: TGCGCCAGCAGCCAAGATGGATTAGGACAGGGCTTGGGAAAACTGTTTTTT; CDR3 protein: CASSQDGLGQGLGKLFF